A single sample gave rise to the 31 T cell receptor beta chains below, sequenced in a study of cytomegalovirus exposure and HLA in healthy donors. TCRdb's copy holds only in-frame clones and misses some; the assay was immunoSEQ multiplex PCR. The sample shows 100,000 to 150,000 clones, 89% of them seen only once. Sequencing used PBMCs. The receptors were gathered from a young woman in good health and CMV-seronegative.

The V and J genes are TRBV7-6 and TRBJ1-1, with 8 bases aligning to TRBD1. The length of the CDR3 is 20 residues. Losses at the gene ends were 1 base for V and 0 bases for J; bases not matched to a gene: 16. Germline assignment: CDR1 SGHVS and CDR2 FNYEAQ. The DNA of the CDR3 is TGTGCCAGCAGCTTAGGGTCAGGGGGCGGTGCCGACCTGATGAACACTGAAGCTTTCTTT. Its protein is CASSLGSGGGADLMNTEAFF. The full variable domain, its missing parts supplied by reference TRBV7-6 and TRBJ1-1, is GAGVSQSPRYKVTKRGQDVALRCDPISGHVSLYWYRQALGQGPEFLTYFNYEAQQDKSGLPNDRFSAERPEGSISTLTIQRTEQRDSAMYRCASSLGSGGGADLMNTEAFFGQGTRLTVV.

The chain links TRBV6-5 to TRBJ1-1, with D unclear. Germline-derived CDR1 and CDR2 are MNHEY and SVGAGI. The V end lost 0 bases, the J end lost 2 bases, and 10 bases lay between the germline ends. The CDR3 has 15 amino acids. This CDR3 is CASSYSTSGNTEAFF. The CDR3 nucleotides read TGTGCCAGCAGTTACTCGACTTCGGGAAACACTGAAGCTTTCTTT.

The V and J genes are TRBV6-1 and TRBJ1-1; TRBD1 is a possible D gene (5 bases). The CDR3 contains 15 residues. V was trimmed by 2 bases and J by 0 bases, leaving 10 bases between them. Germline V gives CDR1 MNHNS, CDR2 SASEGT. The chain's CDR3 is CASSEQGYVNTEAFF. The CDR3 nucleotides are TGTGCCAGCAGTGAACAGGGCTACGTGAACACTGAAGCTTTCTTT.

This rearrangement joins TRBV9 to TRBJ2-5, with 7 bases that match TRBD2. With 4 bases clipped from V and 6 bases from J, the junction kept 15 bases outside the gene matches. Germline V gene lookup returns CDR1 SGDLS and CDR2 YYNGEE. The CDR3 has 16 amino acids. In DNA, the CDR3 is TGTGCCAGCAGCCTCGAGGCAGCCAGCGGGATGCAGACCCAGTACTTC. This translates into CASSLEAASGMQTQYF.

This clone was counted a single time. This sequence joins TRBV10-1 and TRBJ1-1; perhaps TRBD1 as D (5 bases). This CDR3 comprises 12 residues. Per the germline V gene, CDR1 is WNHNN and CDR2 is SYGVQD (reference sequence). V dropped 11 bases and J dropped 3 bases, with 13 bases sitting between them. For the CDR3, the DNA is TGCGCCTATCACGTCAGGGACACTGAAGCTTTCTTT. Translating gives CAYHVRDTEAFF.

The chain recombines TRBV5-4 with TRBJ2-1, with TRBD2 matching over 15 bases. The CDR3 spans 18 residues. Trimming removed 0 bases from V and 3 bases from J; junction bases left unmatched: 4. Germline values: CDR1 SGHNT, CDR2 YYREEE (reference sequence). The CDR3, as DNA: TGTGCCAGCAGCTTGGTAGGGACTAGCGGGAGGCTCTACAATGAGCAGTTCTTC. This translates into CASSLVGTSGRLYNEQFF.

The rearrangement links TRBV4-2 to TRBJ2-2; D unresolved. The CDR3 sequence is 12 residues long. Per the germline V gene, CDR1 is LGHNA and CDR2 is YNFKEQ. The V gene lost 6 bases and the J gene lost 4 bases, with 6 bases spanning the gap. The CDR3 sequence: CASRPITGELFF. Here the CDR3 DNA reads TGTGCCAGCAGACCTATCACCGGGGAGCTGTTTTTT.

CDR3 region: CASRREGIGNTEAFF. Here the CDR3 DNA reads TGTGCCAGCAGAAGGGAGGGGATCGGGAACACTGAAGCTTTCTTT. This chain links TRBV2 with TRBJ1-1, with D perhaps matching TRBD1 (5 bases). The germline V gene has CDR1 SNHLY and CDR2 FYNNEI. There are 15 residues in the CDR3. V was shortened by 6 bases and J by 1 base, with 15 bases between the two germline ends.

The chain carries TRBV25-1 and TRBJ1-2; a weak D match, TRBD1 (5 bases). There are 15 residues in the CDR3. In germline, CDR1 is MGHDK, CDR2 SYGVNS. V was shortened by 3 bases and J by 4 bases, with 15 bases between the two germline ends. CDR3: CASSDLTGAPYGYTF. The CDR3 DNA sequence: TGTGCCAGCAGTGACCTAACAGGAGCCCCCTATGGCTACACCTTC.

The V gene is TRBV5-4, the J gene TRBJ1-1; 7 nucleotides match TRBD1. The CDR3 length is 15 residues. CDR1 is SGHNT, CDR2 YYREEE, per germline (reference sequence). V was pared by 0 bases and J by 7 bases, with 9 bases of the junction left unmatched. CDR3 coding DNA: TGTGCCAGCAGCTTGGGGTTTGCAGGGGGAATTGAAGCTTTCTTT. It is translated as CASSLGFAGGIEAFF.

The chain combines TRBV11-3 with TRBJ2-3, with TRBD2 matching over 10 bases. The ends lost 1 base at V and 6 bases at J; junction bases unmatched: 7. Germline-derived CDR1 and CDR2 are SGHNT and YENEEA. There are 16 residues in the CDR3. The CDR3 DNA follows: TGTGCCAGCAGCTTAGGTCTAGCGGGAGTCGCGGATACGCAGTATTTT. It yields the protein CASSLGLAGVADTQYF.

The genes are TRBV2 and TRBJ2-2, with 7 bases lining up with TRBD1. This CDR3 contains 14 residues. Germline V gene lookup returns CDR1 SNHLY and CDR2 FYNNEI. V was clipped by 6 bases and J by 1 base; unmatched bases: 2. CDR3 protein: CASRQGWNTGELFF. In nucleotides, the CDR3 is TGTGCCAGCAGACAGGGGTGGAACACCGGGGAGCTGTTTTTT.

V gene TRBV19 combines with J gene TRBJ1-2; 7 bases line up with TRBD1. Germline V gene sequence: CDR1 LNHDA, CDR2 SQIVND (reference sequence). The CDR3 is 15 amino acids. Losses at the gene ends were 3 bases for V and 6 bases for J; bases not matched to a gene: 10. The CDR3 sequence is CASSIPDRELDGYTF. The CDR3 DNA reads TGTGCCAGTAGTATCCCCGACAGGGAACTCGATGGCTACACCTTC.

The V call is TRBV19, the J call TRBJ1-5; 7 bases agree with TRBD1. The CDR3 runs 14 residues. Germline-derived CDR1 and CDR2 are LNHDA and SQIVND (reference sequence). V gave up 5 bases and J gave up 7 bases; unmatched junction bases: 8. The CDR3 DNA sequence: TGTGCCAGTAGTGGTCAGGGGGGAAGGCAGCCCCAGCATTTT. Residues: CASSGQGGRQPQHF.

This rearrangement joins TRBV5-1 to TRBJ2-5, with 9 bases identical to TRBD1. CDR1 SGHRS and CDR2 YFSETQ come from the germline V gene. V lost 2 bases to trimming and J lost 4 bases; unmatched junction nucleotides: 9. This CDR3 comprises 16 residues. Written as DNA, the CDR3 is TGCGCCAGCAGCTTAACTGACAGGGGGGGTCTAGAGACCCAGTACTTC. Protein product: CASSLTDRGGLETQYF.

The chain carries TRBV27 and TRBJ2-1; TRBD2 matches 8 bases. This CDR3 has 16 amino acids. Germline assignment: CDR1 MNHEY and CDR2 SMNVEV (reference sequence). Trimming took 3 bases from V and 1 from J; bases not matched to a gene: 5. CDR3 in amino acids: CASSFGLAGSYNEQFF. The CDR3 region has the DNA TGTGCCAGCAGTTTTGGGCTAGCGGGTTCCTACAATGAGCAGTTCTTC.

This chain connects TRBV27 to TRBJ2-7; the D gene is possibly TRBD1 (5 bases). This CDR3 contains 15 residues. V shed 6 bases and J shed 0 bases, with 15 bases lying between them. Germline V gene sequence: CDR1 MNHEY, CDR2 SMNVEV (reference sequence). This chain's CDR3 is CASSPLGQSSYEQYV. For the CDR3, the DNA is TGTGCCAGCAGCCCCCTTGGACAATCCTCCTACGAGCAGTACGTC.

The CDR3 reads CASSEFSVGTQYF. The DNA of the CDR3 is TGCGCCAGCAGTGAGTTCAGCGTTGGGACCCAGTACTTC. This chain joins TRBV10-2 and TRBJ2-5; no clear D gene. Per germline, CDR1 WSHSY and CDR2 SAAADI. CDR3 size: 13 residues. With 1 base removed from V and 7 bases from J, the gap between germline ends came to 10 bases.

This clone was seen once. DNA of the CDR3: TGTGCCAGCCGTAGCGGTTCCTACAATGAGCAGTTCTTC. Amino acids: CASRSGSYNEQFF. J is TRBJ2-1 and V is TRBV2; tentative D call: TRBD2 (6 bases). V was pared by 8 bases and J by 1 base, with 9 bases between. This CDR3 contains 13 residues. Germline-derived CDR1 and CDR2 are SNHLY and FYNNEI.

In DNA, the CDR3 is TGTGCCAGCAGCCCCGCGGGTCCCTACGAGCAGTACTTC. It encodes CASSPAGPYEQYF. This sequence joins TRBV7-2 and TRBJ2-7; possible D gene TRBD2, 5 bases. CDR1 and CDR2 (germline): SGHTA, FQGNSA. Trimming stripped 5 bases from V and 2 bases from J, with 10 bases between. The CDR3 consists of 13 residues.

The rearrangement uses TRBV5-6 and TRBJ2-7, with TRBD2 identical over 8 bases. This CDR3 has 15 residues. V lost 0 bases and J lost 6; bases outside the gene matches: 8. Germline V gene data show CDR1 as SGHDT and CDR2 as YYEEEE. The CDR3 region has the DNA TGTGCCAGCAGCTTGGTGTCCGCGGGGGGACGCGAGCAGTACGTC. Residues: CASSLVSAGGREQYV.

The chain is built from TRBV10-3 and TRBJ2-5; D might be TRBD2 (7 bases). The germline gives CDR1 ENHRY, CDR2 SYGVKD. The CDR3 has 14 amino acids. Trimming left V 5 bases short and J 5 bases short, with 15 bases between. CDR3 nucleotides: TGTGCCATCAGTCCCGTGGGGGGGGCTGAGACCCAGTACTTC. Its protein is CAISPVGGAETQYF.

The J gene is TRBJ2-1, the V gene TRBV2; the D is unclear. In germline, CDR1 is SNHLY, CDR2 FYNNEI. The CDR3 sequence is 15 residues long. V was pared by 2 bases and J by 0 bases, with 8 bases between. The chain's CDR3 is CASSEWRSSYNEQFF. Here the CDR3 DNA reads TGTGCCAGCAGTGAATGGCGGAGCTCCTACAATGAGCAGTTCTTC. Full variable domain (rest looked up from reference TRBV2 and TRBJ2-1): EPEVTQTPSHQVTQMGQEVILRCVPISNHLYFYWYRQILGQKVEFLVSFYNNEISEKSEIFDDQFSVERPDGSNFTLKIRSTKLEDSAMYFCASSEWRSSYNEQFFGPGTRLTVL.

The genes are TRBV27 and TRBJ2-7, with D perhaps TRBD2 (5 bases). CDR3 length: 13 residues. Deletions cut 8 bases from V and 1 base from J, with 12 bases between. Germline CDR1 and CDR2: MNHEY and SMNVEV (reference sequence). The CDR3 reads CASARRRSYEQYF. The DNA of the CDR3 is TGTGCCAGCGCCCGACGGAGGTCCTACGAGCAGTACTTC.

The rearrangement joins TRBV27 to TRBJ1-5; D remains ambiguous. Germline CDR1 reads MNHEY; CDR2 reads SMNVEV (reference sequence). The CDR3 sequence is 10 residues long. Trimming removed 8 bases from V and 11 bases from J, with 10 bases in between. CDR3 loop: CASPFPAQHF. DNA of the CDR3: TGTGCCAGCCCCTTTCCGGCCCAGCATTTT.

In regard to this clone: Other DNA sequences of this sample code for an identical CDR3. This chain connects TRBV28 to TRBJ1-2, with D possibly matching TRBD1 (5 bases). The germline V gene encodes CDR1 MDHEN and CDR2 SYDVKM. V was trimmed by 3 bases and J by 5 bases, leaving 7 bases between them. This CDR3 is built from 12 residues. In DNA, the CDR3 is TGTGCCAGCAGTTTGGCAGGGTATGGCTACACCTTC. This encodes CASSLAGYGYTF.

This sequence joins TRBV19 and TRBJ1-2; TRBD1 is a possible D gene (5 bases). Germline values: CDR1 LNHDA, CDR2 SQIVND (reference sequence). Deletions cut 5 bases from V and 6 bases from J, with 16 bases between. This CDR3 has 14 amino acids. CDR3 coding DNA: TGTGCCAGTAGTGCTACGGGGGGTTTGGATGGCTACACCTTC. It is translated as CASSATGGLDGYTF.

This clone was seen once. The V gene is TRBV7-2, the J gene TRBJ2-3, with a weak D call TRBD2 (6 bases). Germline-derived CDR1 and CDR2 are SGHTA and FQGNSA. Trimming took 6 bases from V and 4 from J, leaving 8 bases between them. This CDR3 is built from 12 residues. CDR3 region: CASRWGADTQYF. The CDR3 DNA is TGTGCCAGCAGGTGGGGGGCAGATACGCAGTATTTT. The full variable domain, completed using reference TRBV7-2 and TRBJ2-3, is GAGVSQSPSNKVTEKGKDVELRCDPISGHTALYWYRQSLGQGLEFLIYFQGNSAPDKSGLPSDRFSAERTGGSVSTLTIQRTQQEDSAVYLCASRWGADTQYFGPGTRLTVL.

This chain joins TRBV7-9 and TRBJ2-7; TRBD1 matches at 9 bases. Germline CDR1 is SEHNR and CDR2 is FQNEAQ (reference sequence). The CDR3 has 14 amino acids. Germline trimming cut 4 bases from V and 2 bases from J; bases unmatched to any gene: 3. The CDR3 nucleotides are TGTGCCAGCAGCTCCGGGACAGGGCCCTACGAGCAGTACGTC. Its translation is CASSSGTGPYEQYV.

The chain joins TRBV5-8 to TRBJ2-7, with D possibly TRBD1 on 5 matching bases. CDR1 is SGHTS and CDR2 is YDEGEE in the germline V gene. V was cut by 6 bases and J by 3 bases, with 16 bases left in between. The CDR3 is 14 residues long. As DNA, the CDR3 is TGTGCCAGCACCCCGGACACTTTCCGCTACGAGCAGTACGTC. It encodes CASTPDTFRYEQYV.

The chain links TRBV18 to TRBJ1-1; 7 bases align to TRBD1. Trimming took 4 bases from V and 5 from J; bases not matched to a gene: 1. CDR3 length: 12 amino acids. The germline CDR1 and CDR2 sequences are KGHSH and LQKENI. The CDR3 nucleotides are TGTGCCAGCTCACTACAGGGGACTGAAGCTTTCTTT. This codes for CASSLQGTEAFF.